The clone carrying this T cell receptor (beta chain) came up many times. Its target is unknown. The data are from a study of blood T cells in healthy people across ages. With 0 bases removed from V and 6 bases from J, the gap between germline ends came to 14 bases. This CDR3 region has 15 residues. Germline CDR1 reads MNHEY; CDR2 reads SVGAGI. Study-wide points: When one million T cells were used, diversity estimates were thought to be underestimates. Greater diversity and more naive CD4+ cells were seen in long-lived donors than in aged donors.

Combining a sample-barcoded 5' primer with a J-beta primer mix, a second PCR ran for about 7 to 11 cycles. Every individual sample yielded 3 million or more paired-end reads (each containing CDR3). TCRdb itself ran the 5' RACE reads through MiXCR, one entry per CDR3 protein. The sample gives approximately 810,000 distinct CDR3 sequences, under 30% of which show up once; around 15% is in the top ten. This sequence joins TRBV6-5 and TRBJ1-2, with D possibly being TRBD1 (6 bases). Sequencing was carried out using blood. The sequence came from an elderly woman in good health. CDR3 region: CASSYSTSGVDGYTF. The CDR3 DNA reads as TGTGCCAGCAGTTACTCGACGTCAGGGGTGGATGGCTACACCTTC.